Each of the 5 T cell receptor beta chains below was sequenced from the same sample in a study of beta chain features in type 1 diabetes. Sequencing targeted expressed TCRB transcripts, as all isolated RNA had been reverse transcribed. The data were produced by immunoSEQ multiplex PCR, yet TCRdb's version contains in-frame clones alone and is incomplete. Of about 240,000 clones detected, 25% to 30% appear once; the ten largest clones hold 3.5% to 4.5%. The specimen sequenced was central memory CD4+ T cells from blood. The source of these receptors is a man in his thirties or forties in good health.

The V and J genes are TRBV5-1 and TRBJ1-1; no clear D. Trimming removed 1 base at V and 4 bases at J, with 14 bases between. This CDR3 has 15 residues. Per the germline V gene, CDR1 is SGHRS and CDR2 is YFSETQ. The DNA for the CDR3 is TGCGCCAGCAGCTTGAATGAGGGTTCCGGCACTGAAGCTTTCTTT. This encodes CASSLNEGSGTEAFF.

This clone was counted a few times. The junction departs from the called germline gene at one end, perhaps through a read error. The rearrangement joins TRBV7-8 to TRBJ2-5; no firm D call. The CDR3 runs 12 residues. Germline V CDR1 and CDR2: SGHVS, FQNEAQ. CDR3 amino acids: CASSPHQGTQYF. As DNA, the CDR3 is TGTGCCAGCAGCCCACACCAAGGGACCCAGTACTTC.

The chain carries TRBV15 and TRBJ1-4; D ambiguous. V shed 1 base and J shed 7 bases, with 4 bases lying between them. This CDR3 contains 12 residues. Germline V gene lookup returns CDR1 LNHNV and CDR2 YYDKDF (reference sequence). CDR3 in amino acids: CATSRVGEKLFF. CDR3 in DNA: TGTGCCACCAGCAGAGTTGGTGAAAAACTGTTTTTT. The full variable domain, in which reference TRBV15 and TRBJ1-4 provide the parts outside the CDR3, is DAMVIQNPRYQVTQFGKPVTLSCSQTLNHNVMYWYQQKSSQAPKLLFHYYDKDFNNEADTPDNFQSRRPNTSFCFLDIRSPGLGDTAMYLCATSRVGEKLFFGSGTQLSVL.

V gene TRBV2 combines with J gene TRBJ2-1; D gene unclear. V shed 4 bases and J shed 5 bases, with 6 bases lying between them. The CDR3 is made up of 12 amino acids. Germline-derived CDR1 and CDR2 are SNHLY and FYNNEI. CDR3 sequence (DNA): TGTGCCAGCAGTGTACAGAACAATGAGCAGTTCTTC. Amino acid sequence: CASSVQNNEQFF.

The chain couples TRBV29-1 to TRBJ2-3, with D hard to call. The CDR3 spans 12 residues. The V end was cut by 6 bases, the J end by 3 bases, with 10 bases between. CDR1 SQVTM and CDR2 ANQGSEA come from the germline V gene. CDR3 in amino acids: CSVGGFTDTQYF. Here the CDR3 DNA reads TGCAGCGTGGGCGGATTTACAGATACGCAGTATTTT.